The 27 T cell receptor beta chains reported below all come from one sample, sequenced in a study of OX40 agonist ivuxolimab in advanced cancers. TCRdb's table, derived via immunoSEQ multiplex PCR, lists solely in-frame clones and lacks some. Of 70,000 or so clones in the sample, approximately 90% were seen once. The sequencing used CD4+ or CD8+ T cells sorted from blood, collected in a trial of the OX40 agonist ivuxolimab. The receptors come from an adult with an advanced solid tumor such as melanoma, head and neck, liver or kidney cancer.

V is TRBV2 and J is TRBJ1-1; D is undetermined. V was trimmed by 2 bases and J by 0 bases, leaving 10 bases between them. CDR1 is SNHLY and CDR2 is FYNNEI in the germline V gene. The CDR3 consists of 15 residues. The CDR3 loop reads CASSELSQVNTEAFF. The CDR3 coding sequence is TGTGCCAGCAGTGAACTGTCCCAAGTGAACACTGAAGCTTTCTTT. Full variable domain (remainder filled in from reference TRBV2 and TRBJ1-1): EPEVTQTPSHQVTQMGQEVILRCVPISNHLYFYWYRQILGQKVEFLVSFYNNEISEKSEIFDDQFSVERPDGSNFTLKIRSTKLEDSAMYFCASSELSQVNTEAFFGQGTRLTVV.

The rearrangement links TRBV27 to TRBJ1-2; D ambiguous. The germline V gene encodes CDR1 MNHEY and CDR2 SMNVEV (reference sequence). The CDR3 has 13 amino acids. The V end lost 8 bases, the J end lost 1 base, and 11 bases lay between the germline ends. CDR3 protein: CASSSGVNYGYTF. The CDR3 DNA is TGTGCCAGCTCCTCGGGAGTTAACTATGGCTACACCTTC.

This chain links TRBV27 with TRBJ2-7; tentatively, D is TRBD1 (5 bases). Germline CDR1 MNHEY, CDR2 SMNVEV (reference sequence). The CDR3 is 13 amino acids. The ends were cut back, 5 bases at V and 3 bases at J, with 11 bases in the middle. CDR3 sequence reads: CASSPLQGYEQYF. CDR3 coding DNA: TGTGCCAGCAGTCCGCTTCAGGGCTACGAGCAGTACTTC.

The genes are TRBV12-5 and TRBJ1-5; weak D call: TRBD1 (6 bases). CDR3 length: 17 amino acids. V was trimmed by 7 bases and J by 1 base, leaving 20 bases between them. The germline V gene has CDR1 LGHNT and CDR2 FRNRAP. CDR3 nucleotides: TGTGCTAGTGTGGTGGCAGGGGATTCAATAAGCAATCAGCCCCAGCATTTT. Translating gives CASVVAGDSISNQPQHF.

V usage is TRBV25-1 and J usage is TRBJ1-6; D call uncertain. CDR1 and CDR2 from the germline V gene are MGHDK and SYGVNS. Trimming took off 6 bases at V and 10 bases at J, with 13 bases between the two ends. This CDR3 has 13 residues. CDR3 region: CASRATEASPLHF. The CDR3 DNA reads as TGTGCCAGCAGGGCTACAGAGGCCTCACCCCTCCACTTT.

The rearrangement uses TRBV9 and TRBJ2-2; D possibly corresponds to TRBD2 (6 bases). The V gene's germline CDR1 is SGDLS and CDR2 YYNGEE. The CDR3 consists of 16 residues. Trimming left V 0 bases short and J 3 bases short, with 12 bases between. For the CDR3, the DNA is TGTGCCAGCAGCGTAGCGGTAGGGACTTACACCGGGGAGCTGTTTTTT. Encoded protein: CASSVAVGTYTGELFF.

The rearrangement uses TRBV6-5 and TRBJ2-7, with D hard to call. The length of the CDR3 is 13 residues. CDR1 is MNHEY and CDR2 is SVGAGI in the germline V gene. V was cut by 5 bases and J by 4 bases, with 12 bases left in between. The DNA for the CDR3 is TGTGCCAGCAGTAATACGCCGGAGTACGAGCAGTACTTC. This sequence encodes CASSNTPEYEQYF.

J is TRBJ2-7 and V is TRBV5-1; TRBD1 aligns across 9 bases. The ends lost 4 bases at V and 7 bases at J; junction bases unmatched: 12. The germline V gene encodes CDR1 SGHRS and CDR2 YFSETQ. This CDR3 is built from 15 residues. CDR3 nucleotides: TGCGCCAGCAGCCCAGGGACAGGGATGGTGTGGGAGCAGTACTTC. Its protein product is CASSPGTGMVWEQYF. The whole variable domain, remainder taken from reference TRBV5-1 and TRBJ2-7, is KAGVTQTPRYLIKTRGQQVTLSCSPISGHRSVSWYQQTPGQGLQFLFEYFSETQRNKGNFPGRFSGRQFSNSRSEMNVSTLELGDSALYLCASSPGTGMVWEQYFGPGTRLTVT.

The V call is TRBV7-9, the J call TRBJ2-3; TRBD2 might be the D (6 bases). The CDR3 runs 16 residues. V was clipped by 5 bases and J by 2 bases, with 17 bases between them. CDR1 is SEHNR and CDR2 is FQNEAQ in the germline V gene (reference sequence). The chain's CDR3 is CASSPEGQGFTDTQYF. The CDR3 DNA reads TGTGCCAGCAGCCCGGAGGGCCAGGGATTCACAGATACGCAGTATTTT.

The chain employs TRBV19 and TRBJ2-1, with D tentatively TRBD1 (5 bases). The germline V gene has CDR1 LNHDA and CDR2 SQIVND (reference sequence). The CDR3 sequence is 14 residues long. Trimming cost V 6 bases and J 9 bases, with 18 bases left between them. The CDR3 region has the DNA TGTGCCAGTAGACCATACCAGGGAAAGGTTGAGCAGTTCTTC. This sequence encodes CASRPYQGKVEQFF.

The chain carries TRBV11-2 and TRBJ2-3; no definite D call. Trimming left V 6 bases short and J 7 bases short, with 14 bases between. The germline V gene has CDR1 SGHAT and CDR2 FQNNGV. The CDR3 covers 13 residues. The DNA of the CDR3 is TGTGCCAGCAGGCCTTTCGTGGGTTATACGCAGTATTTT. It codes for CASRPFVGYTQYF.

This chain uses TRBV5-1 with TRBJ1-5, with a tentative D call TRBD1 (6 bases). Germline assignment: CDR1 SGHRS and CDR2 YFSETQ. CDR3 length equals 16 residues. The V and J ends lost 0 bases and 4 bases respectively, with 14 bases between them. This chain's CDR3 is CASSLAEGGVNQPQHF. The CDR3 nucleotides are TGCGCCAGCAGCTTGGCCGAAGGGGGAGTTAATCAGCCCCAGCATTTT.

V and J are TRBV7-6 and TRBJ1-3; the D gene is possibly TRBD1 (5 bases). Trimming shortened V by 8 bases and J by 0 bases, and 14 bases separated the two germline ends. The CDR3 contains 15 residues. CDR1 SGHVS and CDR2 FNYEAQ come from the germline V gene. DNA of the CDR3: TGTGCCAGCTGGGGGGGTTCCAACTCTGGAAACACCATATATTTT. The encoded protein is CASWGGSNSGNTIYF. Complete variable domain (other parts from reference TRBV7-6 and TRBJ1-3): GAGVSQSPRYKVTKRGQDVALRCDPISGHVSLYWYRQALGQGPEFLTYFNYEAQQDKSGLPNDRFSAERPEGSISTLTIQRTEQRDSAMYRCASWGGSNSGNTIYFGEGSWLTVV.

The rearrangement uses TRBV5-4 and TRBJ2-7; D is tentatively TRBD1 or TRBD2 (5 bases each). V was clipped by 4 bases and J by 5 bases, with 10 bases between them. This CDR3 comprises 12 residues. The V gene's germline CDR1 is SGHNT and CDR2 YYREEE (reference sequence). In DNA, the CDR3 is TGTGCCAGCAGCATCGGGACGCACGAGCAGTACTTC. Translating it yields CASSIGTHEQYF.

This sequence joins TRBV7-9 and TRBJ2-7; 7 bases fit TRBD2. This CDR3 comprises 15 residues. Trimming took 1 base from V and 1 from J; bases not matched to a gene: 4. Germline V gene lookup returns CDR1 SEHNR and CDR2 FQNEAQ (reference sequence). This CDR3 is CASSLGTGGSYEQYF. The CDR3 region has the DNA TGTGCCAGCAGCTTAGGGACGGGGGGATCCTACGAGCAGTACTTC.

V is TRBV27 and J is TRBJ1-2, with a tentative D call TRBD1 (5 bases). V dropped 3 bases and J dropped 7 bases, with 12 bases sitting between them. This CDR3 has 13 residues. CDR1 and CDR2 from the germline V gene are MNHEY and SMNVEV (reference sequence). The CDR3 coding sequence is TGTGCCAGCAGTTTTATGGGGGAGGGTGGCTACACCTTC. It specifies CASSFMGEGGYTF.

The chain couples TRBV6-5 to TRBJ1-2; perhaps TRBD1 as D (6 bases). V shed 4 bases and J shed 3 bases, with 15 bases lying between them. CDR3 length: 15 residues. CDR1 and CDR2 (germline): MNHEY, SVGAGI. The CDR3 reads CASSFRTAQDYGYTF. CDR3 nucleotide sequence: TGTGCCAGCAGTTTCCGGACAGCCCAGGACTATGGCTACACCTTC.

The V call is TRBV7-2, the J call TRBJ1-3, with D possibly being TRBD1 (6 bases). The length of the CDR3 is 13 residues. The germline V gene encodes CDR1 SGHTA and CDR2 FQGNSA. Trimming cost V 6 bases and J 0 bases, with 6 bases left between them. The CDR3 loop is CASRGASGNTIYF. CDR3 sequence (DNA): TGTGCCAGCAGGGGGGCCTCTGGAAACACCATATATTTT.

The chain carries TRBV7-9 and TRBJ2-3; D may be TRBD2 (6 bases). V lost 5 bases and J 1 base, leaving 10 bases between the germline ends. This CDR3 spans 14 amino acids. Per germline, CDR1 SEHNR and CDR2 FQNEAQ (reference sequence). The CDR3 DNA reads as TGTGCCAGCAGCGGGGGGATGCGCACAGATACGCAGTATTTT. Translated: CASSGGMRTDTQYF.

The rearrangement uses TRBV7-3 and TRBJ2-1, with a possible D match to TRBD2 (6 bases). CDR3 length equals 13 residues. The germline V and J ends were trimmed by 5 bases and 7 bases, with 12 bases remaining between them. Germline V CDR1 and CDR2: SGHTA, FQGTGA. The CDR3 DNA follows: TGTGCCAGCAGCCTAGGCGGGGAGAATGAGCAGTTCTTC. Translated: CASSLGGENEQFF.

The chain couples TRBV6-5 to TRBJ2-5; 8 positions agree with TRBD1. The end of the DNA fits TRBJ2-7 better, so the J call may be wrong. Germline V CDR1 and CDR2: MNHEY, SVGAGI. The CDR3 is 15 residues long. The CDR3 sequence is CASRLRGTGSYEQYF. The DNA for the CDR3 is TGTGCCAGCAGGTTAAGGGGGACAGGTAGCTACGAGCAGTACTTC.

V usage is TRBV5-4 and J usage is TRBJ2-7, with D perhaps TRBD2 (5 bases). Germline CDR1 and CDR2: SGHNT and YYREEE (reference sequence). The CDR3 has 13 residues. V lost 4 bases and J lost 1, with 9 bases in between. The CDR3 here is CASSQRESYEQYF. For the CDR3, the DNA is TGTGCCAGCAGCCAGAGGGAGTCCTACGAGCAGTACTTC. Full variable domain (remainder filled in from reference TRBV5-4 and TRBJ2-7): ETGVTQSPTHLIKTRGQQVTLRCSSQSGHNTVSWYQQALGQGPQFIFQYYREEENGRGNFPPRFSGLQFPNYSSELNVNALELDDSALYLCASSQRESYEQYFGPGTRLTVT.

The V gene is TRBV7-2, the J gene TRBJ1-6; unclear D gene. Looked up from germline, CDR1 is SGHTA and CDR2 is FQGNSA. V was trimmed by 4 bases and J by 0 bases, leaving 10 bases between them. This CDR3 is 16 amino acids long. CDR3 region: CASSSAGSSYNSPLHF. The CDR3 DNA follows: TGTGCCAGCAGCTCGGCGGGGAGCTCCTATAATTCACCCCTCCACTTT.

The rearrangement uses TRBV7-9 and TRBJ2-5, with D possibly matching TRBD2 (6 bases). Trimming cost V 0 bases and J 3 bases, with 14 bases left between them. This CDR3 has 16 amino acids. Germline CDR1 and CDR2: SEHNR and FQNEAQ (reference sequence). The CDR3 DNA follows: TGTGCCAGCAGCTTAGCGGTCGGGGGACCCAAAGAGACCCAGTACTTC. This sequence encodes CASSLAVGGPKETQYF.

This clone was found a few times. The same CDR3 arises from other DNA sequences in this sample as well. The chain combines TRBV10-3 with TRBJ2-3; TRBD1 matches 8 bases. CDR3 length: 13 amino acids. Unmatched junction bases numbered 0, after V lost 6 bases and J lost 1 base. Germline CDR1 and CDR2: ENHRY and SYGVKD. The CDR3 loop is CAIRGQGTDTQYF. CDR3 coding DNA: TGTGCCATCAGGGGACAGGGCACAGATACGCAGTATTTT.

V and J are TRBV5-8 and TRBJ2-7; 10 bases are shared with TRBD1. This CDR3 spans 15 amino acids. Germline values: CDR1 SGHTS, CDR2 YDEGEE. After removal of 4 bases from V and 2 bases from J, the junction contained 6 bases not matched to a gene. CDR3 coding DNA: TGTGCCAGCAGCAAACGGGACAGGGGTCCCTACGAGCAGTACTTC. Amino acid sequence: CASSKRDRGPYEQYF.

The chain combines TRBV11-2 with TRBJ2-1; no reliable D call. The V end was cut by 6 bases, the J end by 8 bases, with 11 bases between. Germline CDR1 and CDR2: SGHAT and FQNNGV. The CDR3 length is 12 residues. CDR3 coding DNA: TGTGCCAGCAGTTTTAGCCGGGATGAGCAGTTCTTC. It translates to CASSFSRDEQFF.